This TCR beta chain came from a study of blood T cell repertoires in COVID-19 (TCRdb year 2020). About the study as a whole: The collaborator samples originated in the United States, Italy and Spain and spanned the acute and convalescent phases of COVID-19. A freely available public database, intended as a resource for researchers studying the immune response to SARS-CoV-2, is where the repertoires were released. The material from the prospective study consisted of cDNA or gDNA derived from T cells, B-cell-depleted T cells, or PBMCs. Samples were obtained from the ongoing ImmuneRACE study (first 160 participants) and from 1,254 subjects provided by 6 global collaborators. Subjects who had been exposed to COVID-19, were actively infected with it, or had recovered from it provided the deeply sampled blood TCRbeta repertoires that made up the dataset. A de-identified subject ID, COVID-19 status, age in years and sex were almost always included in the sample metadata. HLA class I and class II types, where available, came from metadata supplied by the sample provider rather than from assay-based typing.

The germline V gene (reference sequence) yields SSHAT for CDR1 and FNYEAQ for CDR2. Measured from the cysteine to the phenylalanine, the CDR3 is 15 residues long. The read is trimmed to its CDR3 DNA, 45 bases read in frame from base 1. Of note for this clone: What antigen it recognizes has not been identified. One junction end does not reproduce the germline sequence, and a read error may be involved.

Each collaborating institution followed its own protocols to collect whole blood in K2EDTA tubes. For TCRbeta analysis, collaborators shipped samples in one of three forms: frozen whole blood, isolated PBMCs, or DNA extracted from either of those sample types. TCRbeta CDR3 regions were amplified from genomic DNA by means of the immunoSEQ Assay, a bias-controlled multiplex PCR. The published analysis was carried out like this. Within the assay, amplification of reference gene primers was used to estimate how many nucleated cells each sample contained. To quantify the absolute abundance of each unique TCRbeta CDR3 rearrangement, sequence reads were collapsed and filtered. For each sample, productive Simpson clonality was calculated as the square root of Simpson's diversity index over productive rearrangements. The table was pulled from immuneACCESS by TCRdb, which kept in-frame rearrangements only. Such tables lose some clones; where checked, under half of the loss comes from unresolved V genes, and the rest has no known cause. From that table come the V and J calls and clone size; the DNA was used to work out D and trimming. The sample table contains some 200,000 clones; only one count was recorded for over 75% of them. The top ten constitute approximately 6.1% of the sample.

Beyond this particular receptor, the publication reports: How much clinical and demographic metadata was included differed by source and by participant, and the metadata was provided uncurated.

This clonotype was obtained from a man aged 80 or over with acute or convalescent COVID-19. The sample comprised peripheral blood. The rearranged segments are TRBV7-7 and TRBJ2-2; 6 matching bases give a weak D call of TRBD1. The nucleotides are TGTGCTAGCACCTTCGGTGGGGGCAGAACCGGGGAGCTGTTTTTT. Its coded protein is CASTFGGGRTGELFF.